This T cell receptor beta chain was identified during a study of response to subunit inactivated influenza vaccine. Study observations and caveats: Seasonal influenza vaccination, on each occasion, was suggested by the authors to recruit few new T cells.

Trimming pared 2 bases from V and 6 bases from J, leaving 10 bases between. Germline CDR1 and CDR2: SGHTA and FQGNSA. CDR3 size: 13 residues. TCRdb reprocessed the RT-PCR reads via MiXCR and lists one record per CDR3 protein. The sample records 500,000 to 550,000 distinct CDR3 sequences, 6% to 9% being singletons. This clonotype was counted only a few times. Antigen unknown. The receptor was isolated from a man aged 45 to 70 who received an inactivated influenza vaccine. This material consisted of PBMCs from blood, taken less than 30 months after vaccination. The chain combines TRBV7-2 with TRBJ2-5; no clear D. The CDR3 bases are TGTGCCAGCAGCTTAAATTATCTCCAGACCCAGTACTTC. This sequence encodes CASSLNYLQTQYF.